The 26 T cell receptor beta chains below were found in one sample sequenced in a study of cytomegalovirus exposure and HLA in healthy donors. The PCR employed 60 Vbeta primers together with 13 Jbeta primers. Method: immunoSEQ multiplex PCR; TCRdb's copy keeps in-frame clones and lacks some. Among 40,000 to 50,000 clones, approximately 68% were seen once, and the ten largest hold approximately 6%. Source material: PBMCs. The receptors come from a man younger than 45 in good health and CMV-seronegative.

The genes are TRBV5-6 and TRBJ1-3; 7 bases agree with TRBD1. V was clipped by 0 bases and J by 1 base; unmatched bases: 4. This CDR3 region has 16 residues. CDR1 is SGHDT, CDR2 YYEEEE, per germline. The CDR3 loop reads CASSLGGTASGNTIYF. CDR3 nucleotides: TGTGCCAGCAGCTTGGGGGGGACAGCTTCTGGAAACACCATATATTTT.

CDR3 sequence reads: CASTQGTDTQYF. CDR3 DNA sequence: TGTGCCAGCACACAGGGCACAGATACGCAGTATTTT. The chain recombines TRBV25-1 with TRBJ2-3, with a weak D call TRBD1 (5 bases). V lost 7 bases and J lost 1, with 6 bases in between. CDR3 size: 12 residues. Looked up from germline, CDR1 is MGHDK and CDR2 is SYGVNS.

The rearrangement uses TRBV5-6 and TRBJ1-4, with a tentative D call TRBD1 (6 bases). There are 16 residues in the CDR3. Looked up from germline, CDR1 is SGHDT and CDR2 is YYEEEE. V gave up 4 bases and J gave up 0 bases, with 13 bases separating them. The CDR3 sequence: CASSRQGKATNEKLFF. The CDR3 DNA sequence: TGTGCCAGCAGCCGTCAGGGGAAGGCAACTAATGAAAAACTGTTTTTT. The complete variable domain, with remaining parts taken from reference TRBV5-6 and TRBJ1-4, reads DAGVTQSPTHLIKTRGQQVTLRCSPKSGHDTVSWYQQALGQGPQFIFQYYEEEERQRGNFPDRFSGHQFPNYSSELNVNALLLGDSALYLCASSRQGKATNEKLFFGSGTQLSVL.

The chain links TRBV30 to TRBJ1-1; 7 bases are shared with TRBD1. The trim removed 7 bases at V and 0 bases at J, leaving 5 bases unmatched. Germline V gene sequence: CDR1 GTSNPN, CDR2 SVGIG (reference sequence). CDR3 length: 13 amino acids. CDR3: CASSGQLNTEAFF. CDR3 bases: TGTGCCTCATCGGGACAGTTGAACACTGAAGCTTTCTTT.

This chain connects TRBV18 to TRBJ1-1; D remains unclear. Germline assignment: CDR1 KGHSH and CDR2 LQKENI. Trimming took 1 base from V and 1 from J, leaving 10 bases between them. The CDR3 runs to 15 residues. The CDR3 DNA is TGTGCCAGCTCACCACTTAAAACTTCGAACACTGAAGCTTTCTTT. It is translated as CASSPLKTSNTEAFF.

A single count supports this clone. The chain carries TRBV2 and TRBJ1-1, with 7 bases matching TRBD1. The length of the CDR3 is 14 residues. Trimming removed 8 bases from V and 1 base from J; junction bases left unmatched: 7. The germline V gene has CDR1 SNHLY and CDR2 FYNNEI. The CDR3 spells CASAVQGKNTEAFF. The CDR3 DNA sequence: TGTGCCAGCGCCGTACAGGGGAAGAACACTGAAGCTTTCTTT.

The V and J genes are TRBV4-1 and TRBJ2-3; 8 nucleotides match TRBD2. The CDR3 extends over 15 amino acids. Per the germline V gene, CDR1 is MGHRA and CDR2 is YSYEKL. V gave up 6 bases and J gave up 6 bases; unmatched junction bases: 11. The CDR3: CASRSDPGGGDTQYF. The CDR3, as DNA: TGCGCCAGCAGATCGGACCCGGGAGGGGGGGATACGCAGTATTTT.

The rearrangement links TRBV6-6 to TRBJ2-1, with a tentative D call TRBD2 (6 bases). The CDR3 spans 15 residues. The germline V gene encodes CDR1 MNHNY and CDR2 SVGAGI (reference sequence). With 6 bases removed from V and 0 bases from J, the gap between germline ends came to 12 bases. The CDR3: CASSSLGGSYNEQFF. The CDR3 nucleotides are TGTGCCAGCAGCTCGCTGGGGGGCTCCTACAATGAGCAGTTCTTC.

V is TRBV7-9 and J is TRBJ1-1, with 10 positions matching TRBD1. Germline V CDR1 and CDR2: SEHNR, FQNEAQ (reference sequence). The trim removed 5 bases at V and 3 bases at J, leaving 9 bases unmatched. This CDR3 is built from 16 residues. CDR3 in amino acids: CASSRGTGVLDTEAFF. Here the CDR3 DNA reads TGTGCCAGCAGCCGTGGGACAGGGGTGTTGGACACTGAAGCTTTCTTT. Based on the CDR3 plus reference TRBV7-9 and TRBJ1-1, the full variable domain is DTGVSQNPRHKITKRGQNVTFRCDPISEHNRLYWYRQTLGQGPEFLTYFQNEAQLEKSRLLSDRFSAERPKGSFSTLEIQRTEQGDSAMYLCASSRGTGVLDTEAFFGQGTRLTVV.

The chain combines TRBV2 with TRBJ1-1; 7 nucleotides agree with TRBD1. In germline, CDR1 is SNHLY, CDR2 FYNNEI. The CDR3 runs to 11 residues. V shed 6 bases and J 7 bases; nucleotides not matched to a gene: 2. This CDR3 is CASRGDSEAFF. The CDR3, as DNA: TGTGCCAGCAGGGGGGACAGTGAAGCTTTCTTT.

This clone was observed a few times. The chain recombines TRBV2 with TRBJ2-2; perhaps TRBD1 as D (6 bases). This CDR3 is 17 amino acids long. Between the trimmed V and J ends, which lost 0 bases and 1 base, there was a span of 12 bases. Germline CDR1 SNHLY, CDR2 FYNNEI. The CDR3 nucleotides are TGTGCCAGCAGTGAAGCAAATGGACAGAAGAACACCGGGGAGCTGTTTTTT. Translation: CASSEANGQKNTGELFF.

The chain couples TRBV29-1 to TRBJ1-1; D may be TRBD1 (5 bases). Germline V CDR1 and CDR2: SQVTM, ANQGSEA. Trimming pared 3 bases from V and 2 bases from J, leaving 13 bases between. CDR3 length: 14 amino acids. The CDR3 DNA reads TGCAGCGTTGATAAGGCCAGGGTTAACACTGAAGCTTTCTTT. This encodes CSVDKARVNTEAFF.

The chain employs TRBV29-1 and TRBJ1-1, with 12 bases matching TRBD1. The CDR3 contains 13 residues. The trim removed 4 bases at V and 7 bases at J, leaving 4 bases unmatched. From germline, CDR1 is SQVTM and CDR2 ANQGSEA. The CDR3 here is CSVGDRGRDEAFF. The DNA for the CDR3 is TGCAGCGTTGGGGACAGGGGGCGAGATGAAGCTTTCTTT.

The CDR3 loop reads CASSPQRDYGYTF. CDR3 nucleotides: TGTGCCAGCAGCCCACAGAGGGACTATGGCTACACCTTC. The V and J genes are TRBV5-4 and TRBJ1-2; no firm D call. The V gene's germline CDR1 is SGHNT and CDR2 YYREEE (reference sequence). The CDR3 contains 13 residues. The V end was cut by 4 bases, the J end by 3 bases, with 10 bases between.

V usage is TRBV5-1 and J usage is TRBJ1-4; 9 bases fit TRBD1. Germline-derived CDR1 and CDR2 are SGHRS and YFSETQ. The V segment lost 3 bases and the J segment 7 bases; nucleotides outside the gene matches: 4. The CDR3 is made up of 14 amino acids. The CDR3 region has the DNA TGCGCCAGCAGCTCCGGGACAGGGAGTGAAAAACTGTTTTTT. Translated, it gives CASSSGTGSEKLFF.

The chain uses TRBV9 and TRBJ1-1; maybe TRBD1 (5 bases). Germline CDR1 reads SGDLS; CDR2 reads YYNGEE. The germline V and J ends were trimmed by 3 bases and 1 base, with 13 bases remaining between them. This CDR3 comprises 15 residues. In nucleotides, the CDR3 is TGTGCCAGCAGCGATGCCAGGGCTTGGAACACTGAAGCTTTCTTT. It codes for CASSDARAWNTEAFF. The entire variable domain, with the rest obtained from reference TRBV9 and TRBJ1-1, is as follows: DSGVTQTPKHLITATGQRVTLRCSPRSGDLSVYWYQQSLDQGLQFLIQYYNGEERAKGNILERFSAQQFPDLHSELNLSSLELGDSALYFCASSDARAWNTEAFFGQGTRLTVV.

V and J are TRBV14 and TRBJ2-5, with 11 nucleotides matching TRBD1. CDR1 and CDR2 from the germline V gene are SGHDN and FVKESK. With 2 bases clipped from V and 5 bases from J, the junction kept 4 bases outside the gene matches. The CDR3 sequence is 15 residues long. CDR3 bases: TGTGCCAGCAGCCAACGGACAGGGGGCGTTGAGACCCAGTACTTC. Translation: CASSQRTGGVETQYF.

The chain employs TRBV6-5 and TRBJ1-2; 7 bases agree with TRBD1. In germline, CDR1 is MNHEY, CDR2 SVGAGI. V trimming: 6 bases; J trimming: 0 bases; junction bases outside the gene matches: 4. The CDR3 consists of 14 residues. The CDR3 DNA follows: TGTGCCAGCAGCTCAGGACAGGCTAACTATGGCTACACCTTC. This codes for CASSSGQANYGYTF.

The chain employs TRBV27 and TRBJ1-3, with TRBD1 matching over 7 bases. The germline V gene has CDR1 MNHEY and CDR2 SMNVEV (reference sequence). V shed 7 bases, J shed 1 base, and the junction held 4 bases outside the gene matches. The CDR3 is 14 amino acids. The CDR3 spells CASKSTGSGNTIYF. CDR3 in DNA: TGTGCCAGCAAGTCGACAGGGTCTGGAAACACCATATATTTT.

This chain links TRBV30 with TRBJ1-5; D might be TRBD1 (5 bases). This CDR3 is 15 amino acids long. Germline CDR1 is GTSNPN and CDR2 is SVGIG (reference sequence). Trimming took 0 bases from V and 2 from J, leaving 11 bases between them. The CDR3 DNA reads TGTGCCTGGAGTGTACGGGTAGGGGGCAATCAGCCCCAGCATTTT. It yields the protein CAWSVRVGGNQPQHF.

CDR3 region: CSVTYGLGTYNEQFF. CDR3 DNA: TGCAGCGTCACATACGGACTGGGGACCTACAATGAGCAGTTCTTC. This chain links TRBV29-1 with TRBJ2-1, with D maybe TRBD2 (5 bases). CDR3 length: 15 amino acids. Germline CDR1 and CDR2: SQVTM and ANQGSEA. V was trimmed by 6 bases and J by 2 bases, leaving 17 bases between them.

J is TRBJ1-2 and V is TRBV25-1; D perhaps matches TRBD1 (6 bases). Germline CDR1 MGHDK, CDR2 SYGVNS. CDR3 length equals 13 residues. Trimming pared 3 bases from V and 5 bases from J, leaving 10 bases between. Here the CDR3 DNA reads TGTGCCAGCAGTGAGAGCAGGGGATATGGCTACACCTTC. It translates to CASSESRGYGYTF.

V usage is TRBV18 and J usage is TRBJ1-5, with 7 nucleotides matching TRBD1. The germline V gene has CDR1 KGHSH and CDR2 LQKENI. The CDR3 spans 14 residues. V dropped 4 bases and J dropped 4; count of bases not matched to a gene: 4. The CDR3 DNA follows: TGTGCCAGCTCACACGGGACAGCAAATCAGCCCCAGCATTTT. This gives the protein CASSHGTANQPQHF.

The chain carries TRBV14 and TRBJ2-2; 8 nucleotides align to TRBD2. CDR1 is SGHDN, CDR2 FVKESK, per germline. The V segment lost 0 bases and the J segment 3 bases; nucleotides outside the gene matches: 6. The CDR3 length is 17 residues. The CDR3 bases are TGTGCCAGCAGCCAAGATCTCCGCGGGAGGTACACCGGGGAGCTGTTTTTT. Residues: CASSQDLRGRYTGELFF.

The CDR3 DNA follows: TGTGCCAGCAGCTTGGCTGGGACTAACTACAATGAGCAGTTCTTC. This gives the protein CASSLAGTNYNEQFF. The chain carries TRBV5-8 and TRBJ2-1, with 7 bases fitting TRBD2. The CDR3 runs 15 residues. The V gene end was trimmed by 0 bases and the J gene end by 3 bases; junction bases not matched to a gene: 3. Germline loops: CDR1 SGHTS, CDR2 YDEGEE.

This chain connects TRBV30 to TRBJ2-3, with D perhaps TRBD2 (7 bases). V lost 5 bases to trimming and J lost 6 bases, with 21 bases between them. Looked up from germline, CDR1 is GTSNPN and CDR2 is SVGIG (reference sequence). The CDR3 has 15 residues. The CDR3 reads CAWGRGEGLGDTQYF. The DNA of the CDR3 is TGTGCCTGGGGTAGGGGGGAGGGGCTGGGTGATACGCAGTATTTT. Complete variable domain (other parts from reference TRBV30 and TRBJ2-3): SQTIHQWPATLVQPVGSPLSLECTVEGTSNPNLYWYRQAAGRGLQLLFYSVGIGQISSEVPQNLSASRPQDRQFILSSKKLLLSDSGFYLCAWGRGEGLGDTQYFGPGTRLTVL.